Following are 4 T cell receptor beta chains from one sample sequenced in a study of quantifying T cell responses using KT2 cells. Across the study: cDNA was made from DNase-treated RNA using alpha and beta constant primers.

Each cDNA got a UMI-containing oligo ligated at its 3' end. First-round PCR used 4 to 5 cycles and beta primers RC1.1 and RC1.2 covering TRBC1 and TRBC2. TCRdb re-called the UMI-ligation and nested PCR reads with MiXCR, one entry per CDR3 protein. This sample has tens of thousands of distinct CDR3 sequences, with 7.3% found just once. The sequencing input was PBMCs spiked with cells of the T cell clone KT2. These receptors all come from a human donor.

The J gene is TRBJ2-5, the V gene TRBV29-1, with 8 bases matching TRBD1. Germline values: CDR1 SQVTM, CDR2 ANQGSEA. The V gene end was trimmed by 5 bases and the J gene end by 2 bases; junction bases not matched to a gene: 10. The CDR3 extends over 15 amino acids. DNA for the CDR3: TGCAGCGTTTGCCCCTTTGGGACAGGACAAGAGACCCAGTACTTC. Protein: CSVCPFGTGQETQYF.

This clonotype was detected many times. This chain connects TRBV20-1 to TRBJ2-7; the match to TRBD2 covers 7 bases. Germline lookup yields CDR1 DFQATT and CDR2 SNEGSKA (reference sequence). The CDR3 length is 12 residues. J was trimmed by 5 bases and V by 5 bases; bases with no gene match: 6. CDR3 loop: CSARAGPHEQYF. The CDR3 DNA sequence: TGCAGTGCTCGAGCGGGGCCCCACGAGCAGTACTTC.

This clonotype was seen ten or more times. The gene calls are TRBV6-1 and TRBJ1-6; no clear D. With 7 bases removed from V and 4 bases from J, the gap between germline ends came to 14 bases. Germline assignment: CDR1 MNHNS and CDR2 SASEGT. This CDR3 contains 15 residues. This CDR3 is CASNEGLRYNSPLHF. In DNA form, the CDR3 reads TGTGCCAGCAACGAGGGTTTGCGTTATAATTCACCCCTCCACTTT.

On this clonotype: The junction shows a germline mismatch at one end, possibly a read error. V gene TRBV6-1 combines with J gene TRBJ2-5; 9 bases agree with TRBD1. The CDR3 consists of 14 residues. Per the germline V gene, CDR1 is MNHNS and CDR2 is SASEGT. CDR3 region: CAGSQGQGKETQYF. Here the CDR3 DNA reads TGTGCCGGCAGTCAAGGACAGGGGAAGGAGACCCAGTACTTC.